This TCR beta chain was profiled in a study of blood T cells in healthy people across ages. In regard to this clonotype: Its antigen is unknown.

Ten milliliters of peripheral blood were drawn from each donor. Per individual sample, total RNA of at least 5.5 micrograms was extracted. PCR was performed a second time for 7 to 11 cycles using a sample-barcoded 5' primer and a J-beta primer mix. TCRdb passed the 5' RACE reads through MiXCR, listing each CDR3 protein once. The table shows approximately 810,000 distinct CDR3 sequences, with more than 25% occurring only once. Study-wide results and caveats: Leaving the PBMCs unsorted stopped any conclusive comparison of naive versus antigen-experienced cells.

The CDR3 spans 13 residues. The germline V and J ends were trimmed by 0 bases and 7 bases, with 12 bases remaining between them. Germline V gene lookup returns CDR1 DFQATT and CDR2 SNEGSKA (reference sequence). The chain uses TRBV20-1 and TRBJ1-2; D is undetermined. This sequence was found in a woman older than 75 in good health. Specimen: blood. The CDR3 loop is CSARDLGPSGYTF. CDR3 in DNA: TGCAGTGCTAGAGATCTAGGGCCTAGTGGCTACACCTTC.